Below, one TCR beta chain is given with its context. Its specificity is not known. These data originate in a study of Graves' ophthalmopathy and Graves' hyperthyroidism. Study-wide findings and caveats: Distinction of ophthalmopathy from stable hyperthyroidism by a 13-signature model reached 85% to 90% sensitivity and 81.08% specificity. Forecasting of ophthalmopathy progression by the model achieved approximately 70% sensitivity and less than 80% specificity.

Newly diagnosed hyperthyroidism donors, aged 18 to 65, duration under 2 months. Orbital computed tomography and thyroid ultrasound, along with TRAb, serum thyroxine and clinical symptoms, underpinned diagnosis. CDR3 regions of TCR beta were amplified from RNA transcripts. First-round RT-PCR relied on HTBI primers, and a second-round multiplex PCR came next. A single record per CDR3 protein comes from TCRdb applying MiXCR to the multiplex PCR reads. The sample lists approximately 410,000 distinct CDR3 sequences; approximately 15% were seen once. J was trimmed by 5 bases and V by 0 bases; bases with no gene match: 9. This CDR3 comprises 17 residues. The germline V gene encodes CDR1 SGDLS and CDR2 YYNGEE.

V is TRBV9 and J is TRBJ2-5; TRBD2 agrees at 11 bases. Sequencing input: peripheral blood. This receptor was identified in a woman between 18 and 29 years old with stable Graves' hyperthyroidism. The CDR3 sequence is CASSVAGSGRGGETQYF. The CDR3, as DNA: TGTGCCAGCAGCGTAGCAGGTAGCGGGAGGGGAGGCGAGACCCAGTACTTC.